This TCR beta chain originates from a study of T cell repertoires in cytomegalovirus infection. Study-level information: Both recently identified HLA-C-restricted and well-studied HLA-B-restricted CMV epitopes were used in the study. Public TCR beta signature analysis indicated the presence of both CMV infection and matching HLA type.

Germline V gene sequence: CDR1 SGHVS, CDR2 FQNEAQ. The V and J ends lost 5 bases and 0 bases respectively, with 16 bases between them. This CDR3 is 16 amino acids long. MiXCR was run by TCRdb on the reads, yielding one entry per CDR3 protein. Of roughly 990,000 distinct CDR3 sequences detected, under 40% appear once; the ten largest clones hold around 15%. This clonotype came up many times. Its matching antigen is unknown. Overall study findings and caveats: Dominating the ex vivo response were TCR beta clonotypes that were CMV-specific and HLA-C-restricted. Cumulative frequency (of public TCR beta family members) identified carriers of CMV plus the relevant HLA.

The sequence was obtained from a human donor in good health (CMV status not recorded). Some clones in this sample may be carry-over from other donors' samples. The specimen was cultured CD8+ T cells from PBMCs, collected from culture after CMV antigen stimulation. The rearrangement uses TRBV7-8 and TRBJ1-1; possibly TRBD1 for D (5 bases). In DNA form, the CDR3 reads TGTGCCAGCAGCGTCGGTCTCAGGGCCATGAACACTGAAGCTTTCTTT. This codes for CASSVGLRAMNTEAFF.